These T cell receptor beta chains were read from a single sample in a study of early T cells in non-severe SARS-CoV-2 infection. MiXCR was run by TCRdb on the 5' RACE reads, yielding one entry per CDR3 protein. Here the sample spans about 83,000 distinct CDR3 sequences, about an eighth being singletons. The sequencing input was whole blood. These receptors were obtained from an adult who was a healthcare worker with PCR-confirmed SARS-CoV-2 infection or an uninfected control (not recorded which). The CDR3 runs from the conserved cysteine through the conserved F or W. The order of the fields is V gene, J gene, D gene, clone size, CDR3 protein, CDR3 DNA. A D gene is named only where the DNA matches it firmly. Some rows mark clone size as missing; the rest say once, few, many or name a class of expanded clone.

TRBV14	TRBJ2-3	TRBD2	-	CASSQGPLRESSPPDTQYF	TGTGCCAGCAGCCAAGGGCCATTGCGGGAGAGTTCCCCCCCAGATACGCAGTATTTT
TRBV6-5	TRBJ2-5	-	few	CASTDLKGRETQYF	TGTGCCAGCACCGACCTAAAGGGCCGGGAGACCCAGTACTTC
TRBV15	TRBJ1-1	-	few	CATSLSSGGSTEAFF	TGTGCCACCAGCCTATCATCGGGGGGGAGCACTGAAGCTTTCTTT
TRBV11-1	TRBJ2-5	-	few	CASSLAGVGVYQETQYF	TGTGCCAGCAGCTTAGCGGGGGTCGGGGTCTACCAAGAGACCCAGTACTTC
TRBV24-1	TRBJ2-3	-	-	CATSDAHGVPDTQYF	TGTGCCACCAGTGACGCCCACGGGGTCCCAGATACGCAGTATTTT
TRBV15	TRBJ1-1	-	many	CATSPGRMNTEAFF	TGTGCCACCAGCCCTGGACGGATGAACACTGAAGCTTTCTTT
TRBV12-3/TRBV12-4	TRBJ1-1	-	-	CASSIRSGTSTEAFF	TGTGCCAGCAGTATAAGATCCGGGACAAGCACTGAAGCTTTCTTT
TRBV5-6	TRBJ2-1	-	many	CASSGIIGDEQFF	TGTGCCAGCAGCGGAATTATTGGAGATGAGCAGTTCTTC
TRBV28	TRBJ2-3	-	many	CASSSTLDTQYF	TGTGCCAGCAGCTCCACTTTAGATACGCAGTATTTT
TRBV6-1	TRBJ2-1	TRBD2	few	CASSESGGTYNEQFF	TGTGCCAGCAGTGAGAGCGGGGGCACCTACAATGAGCAGTTCTTC
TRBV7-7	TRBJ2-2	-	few	CASSLRTGGTGELFF	TGTGCTAGCAGCTTAAGAACGGGCGGAACCGGGGAGCTGTTTTTT
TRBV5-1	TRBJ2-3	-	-	CASSLEGYRDTQYF	TGCGCCAGCAGCTTGGAGGGTTACAGAGATACGCAGTATTTT
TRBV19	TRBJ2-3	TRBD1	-	CASRNQHRGPDTQYF	TGTGCCAGTAGAAACCAGCACAGGGGCCCAGATACGCAGTATTTT
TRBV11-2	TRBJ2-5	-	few	CASSLDRDFTETQYF	TGTGCCAGCAGCTTAGACCGGGACTTCACAGAGACCCAGTACTTC
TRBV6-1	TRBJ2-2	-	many	CASIWISGELFF	TGTGCCTCTATCTGGATTTCCGGGGAGCTGTTTTTT
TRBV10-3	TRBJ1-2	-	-	CAISESNSAKVYGYTF	TGTGCCATCAGTGAGTCTAACTCGGCGAAGGTCTATGGCTACACCTTC
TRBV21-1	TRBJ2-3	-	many	CASSLGQGADTQYF	TGTGCCAGCAGCCTCGGACAGGGAGCGGATACGCAGTATTTT
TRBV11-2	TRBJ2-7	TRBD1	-	CASSLAPGQASYEQYF	TGTGCCAGCAGCTTAGCCCCGGGACAGGCCTCCTACGAGCAGTACTTC
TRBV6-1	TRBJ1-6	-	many	CASIPRVGSYNSPLHF	TGTGCCAGCATCCCCAGGGTTGGGTCCTATAATTCACCCCTCCACTTT
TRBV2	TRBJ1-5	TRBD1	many	CASSFSGTGVQPQHF	TGTGCCAGCAGTTTCTCCGGGACAGGGGTTCAGCCCCAGCATTTT
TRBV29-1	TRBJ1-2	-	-	CSVPDVLNYGYTF	TGCAGCGTGCCCGACGTGCTCAACTATGGCTACACCTTC
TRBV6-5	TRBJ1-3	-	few	CASSYSRGASGNTIYF	TGTGCCAGCAGTTACTCAAGGGGGGCCTCTGGAAACACCATATATTTT
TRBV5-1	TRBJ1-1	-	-	CASSTATGTEAFF	TGCGCCAGCAGCACGGCGACCGGCACTGAAGCTTTCTTT
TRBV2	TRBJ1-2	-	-	CASSDRGQNYGYTF	TGTGCCAGCAGTGATCGAGGACAGAACTATGGCTACACCTTC
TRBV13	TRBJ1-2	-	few	CASSLPRGPNYGYTF	TGTGCCAGCAGCTTGCCGCGCGGCCCTAACTATGGCTACACCTTC
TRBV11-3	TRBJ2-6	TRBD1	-	CASIEGGLGANVLTF	TGTGCCAGCATCGAAGGGGGCCTTGGGGCCAACGTCCTGACTTTC
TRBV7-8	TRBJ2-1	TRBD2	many	CASSTQLAGGPYNEQFF	TGTGCCAGCAGCACCCAACTAGCGGGAGGGCCCTACAATGAGCAGTTCTTC
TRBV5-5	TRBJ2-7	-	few	CASSYTGGIGSYEQYF	TGTGCCAGCAGCTATACAGGAGGAATCGGCTCCTACGAGCAGTACTTC
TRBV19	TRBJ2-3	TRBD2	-	CASSPSGATTDTQYF	TGTGCCAGTAGCCCTAGCGGGGCTACCACAGATACGCAGTATTTT
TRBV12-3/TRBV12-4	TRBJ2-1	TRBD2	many	CASRGTSGRNEQFF	TGTGCCAGCAGGGGGACTAGCGGGAGAAATGAGCAGTTCTTC
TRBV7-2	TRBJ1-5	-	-	CASRGSPVQPQHF	TGTGCCAGCAGGGGTAGCCCCGTTCAGCCCCAGCATTTT